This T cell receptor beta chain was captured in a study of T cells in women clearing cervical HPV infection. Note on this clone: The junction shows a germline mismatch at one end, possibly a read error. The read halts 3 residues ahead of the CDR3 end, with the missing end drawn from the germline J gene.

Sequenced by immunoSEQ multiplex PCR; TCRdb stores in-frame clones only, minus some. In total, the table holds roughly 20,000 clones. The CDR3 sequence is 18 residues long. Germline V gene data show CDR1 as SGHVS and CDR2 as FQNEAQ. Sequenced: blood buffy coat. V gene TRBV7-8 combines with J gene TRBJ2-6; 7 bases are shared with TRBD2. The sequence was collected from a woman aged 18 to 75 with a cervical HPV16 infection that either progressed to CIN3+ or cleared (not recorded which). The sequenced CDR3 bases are TGTGCCAGCAGCTTAGTTGGACTAGATTTCTCTGGGGCCACCGTC. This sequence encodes CASSLVGLDFSGATV. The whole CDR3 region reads CASSLVGLDFSGATVLTF. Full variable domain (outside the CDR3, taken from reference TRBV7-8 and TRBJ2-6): GAGVSQSPRYKVAKRGQDVALRCDPISGHVSLFWYQQALGQGPEFLTYFQNEAQLDKSGLPSDRFFAERPEGSVSTLKIQRTQQEDSAVYLCASSLVGLDFSGATVLTFGAGSRLTVL.